The 24 T cell receptor beta chains listed next were all sequenced from one sample in a study of early T cells in non-severe SARS-CoV-2 infection (dated by TCRdb to the early 2020s). The library was produced with 5' RACE. The instrument was a NextSeq 500. TCRdb took the public reads, trimmed them with fastp at Q25, ran MiXCR for clone calling and kept in-frame beta chains. Under each unique CDR3 protein, matching rows form one entry showing the most common genes and DNA. For this sample the table gives roughly 70,000 distinct CDR3 sequences, of which roughly 13% were detected only once. Of the sample, 8% to 10% falls within the top ten clones. Sample: whole blood. Receptors were obtained from an adult who was a healthcare worker with PCR-confirmed SARS-CoV-2 infection or an uninfected control (not recorded which).

This clonotype was seen repeatedly, ten times or more. This sequence joins TRBV10-2 and TRBJ1-1; D gene unclear. With 3 bases removed from V and 3 bases from J, the gap between germline ends came to 8 bases. The CDR3 length is 13 residues. Germline V lookup: CDR1 WSHSY, CDR2 SAAADI. The CDR3 sequence is CASSDSGYTEAFF. CDR3 nucleotides: TGCGCCAGCAGTGATTCGGGCTACACTGAAGCTTTCTTT.

CDR3 nucleotide sequence: TGTGCCAGCAGCACACAGGGTAGCGGGGAGCTGTTTTTT. Translated: CASSTQGSGELFF. V is TRBV7-3 and J is TRBJ2-2, with a weak D call TRBD1 (6 bases). The length of the CDR3 is 13 residues. V shed 5 bases and J shed 7 bases, with 11 bases lying between them. Germline-derived CDR1 and CDR2 are SGHTA and FQGTGA.

This clonotype was counted many times. The chain couples TRBV7-9 to TRBJ1-1, with D hard to call. V lost 2 bases and J lost 0, with 10 bases in between. The CDR3 length is 15 residues. The germline V gene has CDR1 SEHNR and CDR2 FQNEAQ (reference sequence). The CDR3 is CASSLSAGMNTEAFF. As DNA, the CDR3 is TGTGCCAGCAGCTTATCGGCAGGAATGAACACTGAAGCTTTCTTT. Looking up the rest from reference TRBV7-9 and TRBJ1-1 gives the full variable domain: DTGVSQNPRHKITKRGQNVTFRCDPISEHNRLYWYRQTLGQGPEFLTYFQNEAQLEKSRLLSDRFSAERPKGSFSTLEIQRTEQGDSAMYLCASSLSAGMNTEAFFGQGTRLTVV.

The genes are TRBV9 and TRBJ2-3; D uncertain. Trimming took off 4 bases at V and 5 bases at J, with 14 bases between the two ends. CDR1 is SGDLS, CDR2 YYNGEE, per germline. The CDR3 runs 14 residues. CDR3 in DNA: TGTGCCAGCAGCACAACTGGTCCCGAAGATACGCAGTATTTT. Amino acid sequence: CASSTTGPEDTQYF.

This chain uses TRBV5-6 with TRBJ2-7; D remains ambiguous. The CDR3 spans 14 residues. V was clipped by 0 bases and J by 5 bases, with 12 bases between them. Germline V gene sequence: CDR1 SGHDT, CDR2 YYEEEE. DNA of the CDR3: TGTGCCAGCAGCTTGGTCTGGGATGTCGACGAGCAGTACTTC. This sequence encodes CASSLVWDVDEQYF. The whole variable domain, remainder taken from reference TRBV5-6 and TRBJ2-7, is DAGVTQSPTHLIKTRGQQVTLRCSPKSGHDTVSWYQQALGQGPQFIFQYYEEEERQRGNFPDRFSGHQFPNYSSELNVNALLLGDSALYLCASSLVWDVDEQYFGPGTRLTVT.

CDR3 in amino acids: CASSLWDYEQYF. For the CDR3, the DNA is TGTGCCAGCAGTTTATGGGACTACGAGCAGTACTTC. The V and J genes are TRBV28 and TRBJ2-7, with D unclear. CDR3 length: 12 residues. V lost 0 bases to trimming and J lost 3 bases, with 3 bases between them. Germline CDR1 and CDR2: MDHEN and SYDVKM.

The V gene is TRBV12-3 or TRBV12-4, the J gene TRBJ1-3; D gene ambiguous. Deletions cut 5 bases from V and 0 bases from J, with 8 bases between. The CDR3 is made up of 14 amino acids. The CDR3: CASSRAVSGNTIYF. CDR3 coding DNA: TGTGCCAGCAGTCGGGCTGTCTCTGGAAACACCATATATTTT.

This clonotype was found a few times. V is TRBV4-2 and J is TRBJ1-6; D is ambiguous. This CDR3 has 12 amino acids. The V end was cut by 1 base, the J end by 10 bases, with 5 bases between. Germline loops: CDR1 LGHNA, CDR2 YNFKEQ. The CDR3 DNA reads TGTGCCAGCAGCCAAGTAGGGTCACCCCTCCACTTT. The encoded protein is CASSQVGSPLHF.

This clonotype was seen a handful of times. This sequence joins TRBV20-1 and TRBJ2-3; 12 positions agree with TRBD2. Germline CDR1 reads DFQATT; CDR2 reads SNEGSKA (reference sequence). V shed 1 base, J shed 5 bases, and the junction held 4 bases outside the gene matches. The CDR3 extends over 15 amino acids. In nucleotides, the CDR3 is TGCAGTGCTAGAGTGCCTAGCGGGAGGGGAGATACGCAGTATTTT. Its translation is CSARVPSGRGDTQYF.

As DNA, the CDR3 is TGTGCCAGCAGCTTAGCTAGGGGCCATGGCTACACCTTC. It translates to CASSLARGHGYTF. The rearrangement uses TRBV7-2 and TRBJ1-2; a possible D gene is TRBD1 (5 bases). This CDR3 region has 13 residues. The V end was cut by 0 bases, the J end by 6 bases, with 8 bases between. Germline CDR1 and CDR2: SGHTA and FQGNSA.

The gene calls are TRBV29-1 and TRBJ2-1; unclear D gene. The CDR3 sequence is 11 residues long. The V gene lost 7 bases and the J gene lost 8 bases, with 12 bases spanning the gap. Germline CDR1 is SQVTM and CDR2 is ANQGSEA. In nucleotides, the CDR3 is TGCAGCGCGGCGTCGCCCGATGAGCAGTTCTTC. This encodes CSAASPDEQFF.

This clonotype was seen ten or more times. This sequence joins TRBV7-9 and TRBJ2-1, with D unresolved. With 1 base removed from V and 3 bases from J, the gap between germline ends came to 10 bases. The germline V gene encodes CDR1 SEHNR and CDR2 FQNEAQ (reference sequence). The CDR3 runs to 15 residues. The chain's CDR3 is CASSLGALNYNEQFF. The DNA for the CDR3 is TGTGCCAGCAGCTTAGGCGCTTTAAACTACAATGAGCAGTTCTTC.

The table lists this clonotype with many counts. The genes are TRBV29-1 and TRBJ1-1, with a tentative D call TRBD1 (6 bases). Deletions cut 4 bases from V and 5 bases from J, with 17 bases between. Germline V gives CDR1 SQVTM, CDR2 ANQGSEA. CDR3 length: 14 residues. The CDR3 region is CSVVRDKGLTEAFF. CDR3 bases: TGCAGCGTTGTACGGGACAAGGGTCTTACTGAAGCTTTCTTT.

This clonotype was counted between two and nine times. V and J are TRBV7-9 and TRBJ2-7; 8 bases match TRBD1. The CDR3 spans 14 residues. V lost 4 bases, J lost 4 bases, and 6 bases stayed unmatched. CDR1 and CDR2 (germline): SEHNR, FQNEAQ (reference sequence). This CDR3 reads CASSSRQGLYEQYF. CDR3 DNA sequence: TGTGCCAGCAGCTCACGACAGGGGCTGTACGAGCAGTACTTC.

This clonotype was detected a few times. The J gene is TRBJ2-3, the V gene TRBV9; perhaps TRBD2 as D (5 bases). CDR1 is SGDLS and CDR2 is YYNGEE in the germline V gene. The ends were cut back, 0 bases at V and 2 bases at J, with 13 bases in the middle. The CDR3 has 16 amino acids. The CDR3 coding sequence is TGTGCCAGCAGCGTAGATGCGGGTCCGAACACAGATACGCAGTATTTT. Its translation: CASSVDAGPNTDTQYF.

The DNA of the CDR3 is TGTGCCAGTTTAGCGGGAGAGGCAGATACGCAGTATTTT. Translation gives CASLAGEADTQYF. The genes are TRBV28 and TRBJ2-3, with 9 positions matching TRBD2. The trim removed 9 bases at V and 4 bases at J, leaving 5 bases unmatched. The germline gives CDR1 MDHEN, CDR2 SYDVKM. The CDR3 loop spans 13 amino acids.

This clonotype has only a few counts. V gene TRBV29-1 combines with J gene TRBJ2-7, with D possibly called TRBD1 or TRBD2 (5 bases each). Germline CDR1 SQVTM, CDR2 ANQGSEA. The CDR3 is 13 residues long. V was trimmed by 3 bases and J by 0 bases, leaving 9 bases between them. The CDR3 sequence is CSVEGVASYEQYF. DNA for the CDR3: TGCAGCGTTGAGGGGGTAGCCTCCTACGAGCAGTACTTC.

This clonotype occurred a few times. The chain joins TRBV7-9 to TRBJ1-1; 7 nucleotides match TRBD1. CDR1 and CDR2 (germline): SEHNR, FQNEAQ (reference sequence). V was clipped by 4 bases and J by 4 bases; unmatched bases: 6. This CDR3 is built from 14 residues. In nucleotides, the CDR3 is TGTGCCAGCAGCTCGAAGAGACAGGGCACTGAAGCTTTCTTT. As protein: CASSSKRQGTEAFF.

This clonotype was detected only a few times. The gene calls are TRBV18 and TRBJ2-5; D unclear. Germline V gene data show CDR1 as KGHSH and CDR2 as LQKENI. The CDR3 spans 15 residues. V was cut by 3 bases and J by 1 base, with 12 bases left in between. CDR3 amino acids: CASSPWAASQETQYF. In DNA form, the CDR3 reads TGTGCCAGCTCACCGTGGGCGGCCTCCCAAGAGACCCAGTACTTC.

The count of this clonotype is one. The V call is TRBV20-1, the J call TRBJ2-7; the match to TRBD1 covers 8 bases. The germline gives CDR1 DFQATT, CDR2 SNEGSKA (reference sequence). This CDR3 has 14 amino acids. J was trimmed by 5 bases and V by 3 bases; bases with no gene match: 9. CDR3 amino acids: CSARGRTGLHEQYF. The CDR3 nucleotides read TGCAGTGCTAGGGGTCGGACAGGGTTGCACGAGCAGTACTTC.

This clonotype was found many times. The chain carries TRBV29-1 and TRBJ2-1; D is unresolved. CDR1 is SQVTM and CDR2 is ANQGSEA in the germline V gene. The CDR3 runs 8 residues. The CDR3 loop reads CGADEQFF. The CDR3, as DNA: TGCGGAGCCGATGAGCAGTTCTTC.

The rearrangement links TRBV7-3 to TRBJ1-2; unclear D gene. Germline lookup yields CDR1 SGHTA and CDR2 FQGTGA. Between the trimmed V and J ends, which lost 1 base and 5 bases, there was a span of 8 bases. The CDR3 totals 13 residues. CDR3 sequence reads: CASSLKDGYGYTF. CDR3 nucleotides: TGTGCCAGCAGCTTAAAGGACGGTTATGGCTACACCTTC.

This clonotype was detected ten times or more. The genes are TRBV20-1 and TRBJ2-7; weak D call: TRBD2 (5 bases). V gave up 6 bases and J gave up 6 bases, with 12 bases separating them. The CDR3 spans 11 residues. The V gene's germline CDR1 is DFQATT and CDR2 SNEGSKA (reference sequence). CDR3 sequence: CSAKLVPEQYF. Written as DNA, the CDR3 is TGCAGTGCGAAACTAGTACCCGAGCAGTACTTC.

Many counts were recorded for this clonotype. V and J are TRBV29-1 and TRBJ2-1, with TRBD2 matching over 7 bases. Germline CDR1 is SQVTM and CDR2 is ANQGSEA. The V gene end was trimmed by 7 bases and the J gene end by 0 bases; junction bases not matched to a gene: 12. This CDR3 is 16 amino acids long. In nucleotides, the CDR3 is TGCAGCGCCCATCTTACTAGCGCGAGCTCCTACAATGAGCAGTTCTTC. The encoded protein is CSAHLTSASSYNEQFF.